The next 5 T cell receptor beta chains were all read from a single sample in a study of T-cell memory formation after mild COVID-19. TCRdb analysed the 5' RACE reads with MiXCR anew, one entry per CDR3 protein. The sample includes 310,000 or so distinct CDR3 sequences, less than 20% of them seen just once. The sequenced sample was PBMCs or a T cell subset sorted from them (not recorded which). The receptors stem from a man aged 18 to 30 who had mild COVID-19 (a few samples of this study predate the infection). Cell type and time point are not known.

This clonotype was seen a handful of times. V is TRBV5-1 and J is TRBJ1-1; D remains unclear. The ends were cut back, 2 bases at V and 1 base at J, with 6 bases in the middle. The CDR3 sequence is 13 residues long. The germline gives CDR1 SGHRS, CDR2 YFSETQ. The CDR3, as DNA: TGCGCCAGCAGCTTAAGGCCGAACACTGAAGCTTTCTTT. Translating it yields CASSLRPNTEAFF.

This rearrangement joins TRBV7-6 to TRBJ2-5, with 7 bases that match TRBD1. From germline, CDR1 is SGHVS and CDR2 FNYEAQ. J was trimmed by 2 bases and V by 4 bases; bases with no gene match: 7. The CDR3 sequence is 15 residues long. This CDR3 reads CASSSWPRGQETQYF. CDR3 bases: TGTGCCAGCAGCTCGTGGCCCAGGGGGCAAGAGACCCAGTACTTC.

This clonotype occurred many times. The J gene is TRBJ1-2, the V gene TRBV28; D gene uncertain. This CDR3 region has 14 residues. V was cut by 5 bases and J by 8 bases, with 18 bases left in between. The germline CDR1 and CDR2 sequences are MDHEN and SYDVKM. CDR3 in DNA: TGTGCCAGCAGTCCATCGGTGGGTGGTTGGGGCTACACCTTC. This gives the protein CASSPSVGGWGYTF.

This clonotype showed up just a few times. This chain uses TRBV6-5 with TRBJ2-3, with D possibly matching TRBD1 (5 bases). V was pared by 6 bases and J by 3 bases, with 10 bases between. This CDR3 region has 13 residues. CDR1 and CDR2 from the germline V gene are MNHEY and SVGAGI. This chain's CDR3 is CASRAPGTDTQYF. Written as DNA, the CDR3 is TGTGCCAGCAGAGCACCAGGGACAGATACGCAGTATTTT.

This clonotype was detected only a few times. One junction end does not reproduce the germline sequence, and a read error may be involved. CDR3: CAISSGTFYAYTF. The CDR3 nucleotides are TGTGCCATCAGTTCCGGGACATTCTATGCCTACACCTTC. V usage is TRBV10-3 and J usage is TRBJ1-2; maybe TRBD1 (6 bases). The CDR3 contains 13 residues. Germline values: CDR1 ENHRY, CDR2 SYGVKD.